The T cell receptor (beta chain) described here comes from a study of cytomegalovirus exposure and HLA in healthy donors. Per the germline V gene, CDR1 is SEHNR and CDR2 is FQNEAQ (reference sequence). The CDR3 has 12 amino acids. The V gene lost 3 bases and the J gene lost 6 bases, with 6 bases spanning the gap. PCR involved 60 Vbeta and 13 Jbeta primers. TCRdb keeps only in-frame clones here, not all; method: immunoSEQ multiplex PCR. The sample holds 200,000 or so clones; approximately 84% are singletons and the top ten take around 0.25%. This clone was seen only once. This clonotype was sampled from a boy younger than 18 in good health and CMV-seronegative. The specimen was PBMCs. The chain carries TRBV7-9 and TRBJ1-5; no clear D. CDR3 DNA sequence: TGTGCCAGCAGCTTGAGCTTTCAGCCCCAGCATTTT. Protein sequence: CASSLSFQPQHF.